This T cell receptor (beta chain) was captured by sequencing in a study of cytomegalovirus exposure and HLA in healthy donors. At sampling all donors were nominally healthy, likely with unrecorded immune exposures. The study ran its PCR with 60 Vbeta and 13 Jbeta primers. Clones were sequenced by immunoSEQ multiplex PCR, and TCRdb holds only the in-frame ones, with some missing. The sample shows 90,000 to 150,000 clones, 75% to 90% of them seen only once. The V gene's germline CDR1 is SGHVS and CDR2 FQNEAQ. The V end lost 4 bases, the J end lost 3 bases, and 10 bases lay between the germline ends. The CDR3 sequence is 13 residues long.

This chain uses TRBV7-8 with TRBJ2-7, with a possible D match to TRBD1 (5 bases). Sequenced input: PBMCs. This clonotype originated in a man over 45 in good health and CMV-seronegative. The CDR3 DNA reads TGTGCCAGCAGCTACGACAGACACTACGAGCAGTACTTC. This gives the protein CASSYDRHYEQYF.